This TCR beta chain was profiled in a study of blood T cells in healthy people across ages. Overall study results and limits: Getting older went along with TCR beta diversity per million T cells dropping roughly linearly.

Of note for this clonotype: Its antigen remains unidentified.

Alongside a J-beta primer mix, a sample-barcoded 5' primer served in a second PCR lasting roughly 6 to 12 cycles. MiXCR was run by TCRdb on the 5' RACE reads, yielding one entry per CDR3 protein. Of around 1,800,000 distinct CDR3 sequences detected, about two fifths appear once; the ten largest clones hold approximately 22%. The CDR3 runs to 16 residues. V lost 0 bases, J lost 5 bases, and 15 bases lay in between. The germline CDR1 and CDR2 sequences are LGHNA and YSLEER. The clonotype was recovered from a human donor in good health. This rearrangement joins TRBV4-3 to TRBJ2-3; TRBD2 is a possible D gene (7 bases). Sequencing was done on a sample of blood. For the CDR3, the DNA is TGCGCCAGCAGCCAAGATCTGGGGGGGGGCCGAGATACGCAGTATTTT. Its protein product is CASSQDLGGGRDTQYF.